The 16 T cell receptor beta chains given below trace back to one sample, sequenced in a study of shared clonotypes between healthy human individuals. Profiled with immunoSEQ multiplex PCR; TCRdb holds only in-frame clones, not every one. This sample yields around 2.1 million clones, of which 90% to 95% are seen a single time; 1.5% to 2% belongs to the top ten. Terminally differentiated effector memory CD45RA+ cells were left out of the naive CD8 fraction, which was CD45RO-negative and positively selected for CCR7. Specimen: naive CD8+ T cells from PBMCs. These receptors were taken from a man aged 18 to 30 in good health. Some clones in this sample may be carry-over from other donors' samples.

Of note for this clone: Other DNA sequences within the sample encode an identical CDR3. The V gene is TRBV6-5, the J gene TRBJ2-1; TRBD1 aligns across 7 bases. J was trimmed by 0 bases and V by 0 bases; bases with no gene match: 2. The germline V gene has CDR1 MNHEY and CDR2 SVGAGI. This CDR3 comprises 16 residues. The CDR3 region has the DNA TGTGCCAGCAGTTACTCCAGGGACAGCTCCTACAATGAGCAGTTCTTC. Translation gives CASSYSRDSSYNEQFF.

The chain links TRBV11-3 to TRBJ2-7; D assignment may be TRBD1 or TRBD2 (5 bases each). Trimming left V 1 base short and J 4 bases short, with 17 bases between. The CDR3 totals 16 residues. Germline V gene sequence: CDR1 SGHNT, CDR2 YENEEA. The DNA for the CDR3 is TGTGCCAGCAGCTTAGTTGGATCGGGACCTCTTTACGAGCAGTACTTC. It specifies CASSLVGSGPLYEQYF.

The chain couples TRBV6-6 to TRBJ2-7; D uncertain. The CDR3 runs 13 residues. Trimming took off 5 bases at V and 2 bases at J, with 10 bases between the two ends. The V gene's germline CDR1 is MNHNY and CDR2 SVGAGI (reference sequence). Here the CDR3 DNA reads TGTGCCAGCAGTCCTAGAATGCCCTACGAGCAGTACTTC. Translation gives CASSPRMPYEQYF.

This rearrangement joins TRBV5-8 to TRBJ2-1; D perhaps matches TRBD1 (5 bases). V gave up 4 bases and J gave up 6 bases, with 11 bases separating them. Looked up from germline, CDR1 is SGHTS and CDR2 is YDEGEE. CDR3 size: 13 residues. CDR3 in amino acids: CASSPPQGNEQFF. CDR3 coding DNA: TGTGCCAGCAGCCCCCCGCAGGGCAATGAGCAGTTCTTC.

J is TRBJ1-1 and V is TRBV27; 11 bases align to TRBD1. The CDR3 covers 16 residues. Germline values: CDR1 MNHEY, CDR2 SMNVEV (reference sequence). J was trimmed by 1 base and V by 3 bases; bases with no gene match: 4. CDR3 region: CASSFRTGGANTEAFF. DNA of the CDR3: TGTGCCAGCAGTTTCCGGACAGGGGGCGCGAACACTGAAGCTTTCTTT.

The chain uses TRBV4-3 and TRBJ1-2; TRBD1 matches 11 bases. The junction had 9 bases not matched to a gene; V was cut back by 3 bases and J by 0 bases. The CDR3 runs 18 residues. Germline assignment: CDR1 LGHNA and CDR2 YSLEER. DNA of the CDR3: TGCGCCAGCAGCCATCACTGGGACAGGGGGGGTTCTAACTATGGCTACACCTTC. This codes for CASSHHWDRGGSNYGYTF.

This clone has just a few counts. The chain's CDR3 is CASSKSPGDLTEAFF. CDR3 bases: TGTGCCAGCAGCAAATCTCCGGGGGACTTAACTGAAGCTTTCTTT. V gene TRBV21-1 combines with J gene TRBJ1-1. TRBV21-1 is a known pseudogene. This CDR3 is built from 15 residues.

In nucleotides, the CDR3 is TGTGCCAGCAGTTATGCCGATGAGCAGTTCTTC. This encodes CASSYADEQFF. This chain connects TRBV6-5 to TRBJ2-1; D gene unclear. Trimming removed 3 bases at V and 8 bases at J, with 5 bases between. Per germline, CDR1 MNHEY and CDR2 SVGAGI. This CDR3 has 11 amino acids.

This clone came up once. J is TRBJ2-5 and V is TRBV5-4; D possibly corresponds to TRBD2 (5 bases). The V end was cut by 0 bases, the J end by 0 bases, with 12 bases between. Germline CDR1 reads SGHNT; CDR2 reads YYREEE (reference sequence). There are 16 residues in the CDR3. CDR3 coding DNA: TGTGCCAGCAGCTTGGGGACTTGGTCGTACCAAGAGACCCAGTACTTC. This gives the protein CASSLGTWSYQETQYF. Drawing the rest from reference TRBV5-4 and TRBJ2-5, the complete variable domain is ETGVTQSPTHLIKTRGQQVTLRCSSQSGHNTVSWYQQALGQGPQFIFQYYREEENGRGNFPPRFSGLQFPNYSSELNVNALELDDSALYLCASSLGTWSYQETQYFGPGTRLLVL.

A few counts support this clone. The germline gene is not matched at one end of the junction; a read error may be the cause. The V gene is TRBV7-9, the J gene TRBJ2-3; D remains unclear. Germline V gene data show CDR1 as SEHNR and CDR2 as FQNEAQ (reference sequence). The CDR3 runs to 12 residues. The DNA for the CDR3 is TGTGCCAGCAGCTTAGCAGATCTCATTCTGCACTTT. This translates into CASSLADLILHF. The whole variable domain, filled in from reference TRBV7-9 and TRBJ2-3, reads DTGVSQNPRHKITKRGQNVTFRCDPISEHNRLYWYRQTLGQGPEFLTYFQNEAQLEKSRLLSDRFSAERPKGSFSTLEIQRTEQGDSAMYLCASSLADLILHFGPGTRLTVL.

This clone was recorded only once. CDR3 loop: CASSAQGAHTEAFF. CDR3 nucleotide sequence: TGTGCCAGCAGCGCCCAGGGGGCCCACACTGAAGCTTTCTTT. The chain carries TRBV9 and TRBJ1-1, with 8 bases lining up with TRBD1. Germline V gene sequence: CDR1 SGDLS, CDR2 YYNGEE. The CDR3 contains 14 residues. V dropped 3 bases and J dropped 3; count of bases not matched to a gene: 4. Supplemented by reference TRBV9 and TRBJ1-1, the full variable domain reads DSGVTQTPKHLITATGQRVTLRCSPRSGDLSVYWYQQSLDQGLQFLIQYYNGEERAKGNILERFSAQQFPDLHSELNLSSLELGDSALYFCASSAQGAHTEAFFGQGTRLTVV.

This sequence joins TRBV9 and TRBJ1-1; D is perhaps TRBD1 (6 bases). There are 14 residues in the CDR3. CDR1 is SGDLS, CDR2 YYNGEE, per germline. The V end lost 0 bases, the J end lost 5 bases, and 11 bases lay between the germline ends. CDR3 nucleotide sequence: TGTGCCAGCAGCGTAGGGGGGCGGGCGACTGAAGCTTTCTTT. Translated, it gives CASSVGGRATEAFF.

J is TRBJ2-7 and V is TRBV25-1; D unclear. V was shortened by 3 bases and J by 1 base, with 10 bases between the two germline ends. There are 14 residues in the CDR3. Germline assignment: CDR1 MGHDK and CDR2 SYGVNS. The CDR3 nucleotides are TGTGCCAGCAGTGACAGGAGTGGTTCCTACGAGCAGTACTTC. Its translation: CASSDRSGSYEQYF.

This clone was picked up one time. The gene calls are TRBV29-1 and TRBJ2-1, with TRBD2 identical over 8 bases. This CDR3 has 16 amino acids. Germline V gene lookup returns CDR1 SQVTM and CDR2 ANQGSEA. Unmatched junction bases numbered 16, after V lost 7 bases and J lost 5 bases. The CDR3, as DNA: TGCAGCGCGGGGACTTTAAGCGGGGGACCAAACAATGAGCAGTTCTTC. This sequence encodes CSAGTLSGGPNNEQFF.

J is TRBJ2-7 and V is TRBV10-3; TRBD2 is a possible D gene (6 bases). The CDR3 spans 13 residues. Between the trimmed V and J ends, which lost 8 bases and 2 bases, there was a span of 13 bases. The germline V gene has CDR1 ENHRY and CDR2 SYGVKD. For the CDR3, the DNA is TGTGCCATCGATGACGGGAGCCCCTACGAGCAGTACTTC. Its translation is CAIDDGSPYEQYF.

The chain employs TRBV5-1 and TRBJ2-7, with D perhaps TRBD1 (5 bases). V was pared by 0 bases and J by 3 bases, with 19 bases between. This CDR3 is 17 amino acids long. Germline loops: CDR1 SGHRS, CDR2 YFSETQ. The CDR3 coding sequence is TGCGCCAGCAGCTTGGGCCTACCGGCAGGGCGACACTACGAGCAGTACTTC. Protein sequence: CASSLGLPAGRHYEQYF.